The 12 T cell receptor beta chains reported below all come from one sample, sequenced in a study of shared clonotypes between healthy human individuals. The data were produced by immunoSEQ multiplex PCR, yet TCRdb's version contains in-frame clones alone and is incomplete. This table holds 2 million to 2.5 million clones, 90% to 95% found once. Cells designated naive CD8 were CD45RO-negative and were positively selected for CCR7, with terminally differentiated effector memory CD45RA+ cells excluded. Sequenced sample: naive CD8+ T cells from PBMCs. Receptors were obtained from a man between 18 and 29 years old in good health. Some clones in this sample may be carry-over from other donors' samples.

The chain recombines TRBV7-2 with TRBJ1-6, with 7 bases identical to TRBD1. V lost 0 bases and J lost 7; bases outside the gene matches: 15. The CDR3 is made up of 19 amino acids. CDR1 and CDR2 from the germline V gene are SGHTA and FQGNSA. CDR3 amino acids: CASSLAAVIQGLMNSPLHF. The CDR3 DNA is TGTGCCAGCAGCTTAGCGGCCGTGATACAGGGGCTTATGAATTCACCCCTCCACTTT.

The CDR3 loop is CATSRDRTGGYEQYF. The CDR3 coding sequence is TGTGCCACCAGCAGAGATAGGACAGGGGGTTACGAGCAGTACTTC. The genes are TRBV15 and TRBJ2-7; 10 bases line up with TRBD1. Per the germline V gene, CDR1 is LNHNV and CDR2 is YYDKDF (reference sequence). V shed 0 bases and J 4 bases; nucleotides not matched to a gene: 3. There are 15 residues in the CDR3.

The V gene is TRBV2, the J gene TRBJ1-1; possibly TRBD1 for D (6 bases). The CDR3 consists of 14 residues. Trimming removed 7 bases from V and 0 bases from J, with 12 bases in between. Germline values: CDR1 SNHLY, CDR2 FYNNEI. The CDR3 coding sequence is TGTGCCAGCATCCATGGACAGATGAACACTGAAGCTTTCTTT. Translated: CASIHGQMNTEAFF.

The V and J genes are TRBV7-6 and TRBJ2-1; 9 nucleotides align to TRBD2. This CDR3 has 17 residues. Trimming removed 1 base from V and 9 bases from J; junction bases left unmatched: 13. Per germline, CDR1 SGHVS and CDR2 FNYEAQ. The CDR3 DNA sequence: TGTGCCAGCAGCTTAGATTTGGCGGGAGGGCTTTATGGTGAGCAGTTCTTC. Protein: CASSLDLAGGLYGEQFF.

The chain is built from TRBV5-1 and TRBJ1-2; TRBD1 is a possible D gene (6 bases). This CDR3 is built from 15 residues. The V gene's germline CDR1 is SGHRS and CDR2 YFSETQ. With 3 bases removed from V and 4 bases from J, the gap between germline ends came to 16 bases. CDR3 loop: CASSWTRGSSYGYTF. In nucleotides, the CDR3 is TGCGCCAGCAGCTGGACCAGGGGTTCCTCCTATGGCTACACCTTC.

This chain joins TRBV6-1 and TRBJ2-2; a weak D match, TRBD2 (5 bases). Trimming left V 4 bases short and J 6 bases short, with 15 bases between. The CDR3 totals 15 residues. Germline CDR1 is MNHNS and CDR2 is SASEGT. CDR3 amino acids: CASSGRPALAGELFF. CDR3 nucleotide sequence: TGTGCCAGCAGTGGCAGACCTGCACTAGCCGGGGAGCTGTTTTTT.

This clone appeared a single time. The chain recombines TRBV4-3 with TRBJ1-5; D gene ambiguous. The CDR3 runs to 17 residues. Germline V gene lookup returns CDR1 LGHNA and CDR2 YSLEER. Deletions cut 1 base from V and 0 bases from J, with 13 bases between. This chain's CDR3 is CASSQARADYSNQPQHF. The CDR3 nucleotides are TGCGCCAGCAGCCAAGCTCGGGCAGACTATAGCAATCAGCCCCAGCATTTT.

This clone was counted a single time. This chain links TRBV2 with TRBJ2-1; D possibly corresponds to TRBD1 (7 bases). Between the trimmed V and J ends, which lost 2 bases and 0 bases, there was a span of 11 bases. The germline V gene has CDR1 SNHLY and CDR2 FYNNEI. This CDR3 has 16 amino acids. This chain's CDR3 is CASSEYQGGSYNEQFF. CDR3 coding DNA: TGTGCCAGCAGTGAATATCAGGGGGGCTCCTACAATGAGCAGTTCTTC.

This clone is a singleton in its sample. At the DNA level, this CDR3 is encoded by other sequences in the same sample as well. The J gene is TRBJ2-5, the V gene TRBV9; D possibly corresponds to TRBD2 (6 bases). Per germline, CDR1 SGDLS and CDR2 YYNGEE. The V and J ends lost 0 bases and 2 bases respectively, with 8 bases between them. The CDR3 is 14 amino acids. The DNA for the CDR3 is TGTGCCAGCAGCGTAGGCGGGGTTCAAGAGACCCAGTACTTC. This gives the protein CASSVGGVQETQYF.

The chain uses TRBV28 and TRBJ1-2, with 7 nucleotides matching TRBD1. Germline V CDR1 and CDR2: MDHEN, SYDVKM. Unmatched junction bases numbered 1, after V lost 4 bases and J lost 2 bases. The length of the CDR3 is 13 residues. CDR3 nucleotide sequence: TGTGCCAGCAGTTGGGGACAGAACTATGGCTACACCTTC. This sequence encodes CASSWGQNYGYTF.

The chain carries TRBV27 and TRBJ2-3; D is perhaps TRBD2 (7 bases). V lost 4 bases and J lost 1, with 12 bases in between. Germline values: CDR1 MNHEY, CDR2 SMNVEV (reference sequence). The CDR3 totals 15 residues. In nucleotides, the CDR3 is TGTGCCAGCAGTTGGCGAGGGGGGGGCACAGATACGCAGTATTTT. Protein: CASSWRGGGTDTQYF.

This clone was seen just once. The chain links TRBV6-1 to TRBJ1-1; possibly TRBD1 for D (6 bases). CDR3 length equals 14 residues. CDR1 and CDR2 (germline): MNHNS, SASEGT. V was shortened by 5 bases and J by 11 bases, with 21 bases between the two germline ends. CDR3 nucleotide sequence: TGTGCCAGCAGTTTACCACGCAGGGGTGTGAATGCTTTCTTT. It yields the protein CASSLPRRGVNAFF.